This T cell receptor (beta chain) comes out of a study of blood T cell repertoires in COVID-19. Original handling: Reference gene primer amplification yielded estimated nucleated cell counts. Method: immunoSEQ multiplex PCR; TCRdb's copy keeps in-frame clones and lacks some. That table supplies the V and J calls and clone size; D and trimming were determined from the DNA. The sample holds 200,000 or so clones, around 90% seen once. The V gene end was trimmed by 8 bases and the J gene end by 8 bases; junction bases not matched to a gene: 14. CDR1 and CDR2 from the germline V gene are SNHLY and FYNNEI. The CDR3 spans 15 residues.

This chain uses TRBV2 with TRBJ2-1; TRBD2 matches 8 bases. The receptor's source is a man in his 60s who had recovered from COVID-19. The source material was peripheral blood. CDR3 in amino acids: CASAPGGGRLDEQFF. The CDR3 region has the DNA TGTGCCAGCGCCCCGGGTGGCGGGAGGCTGGATGAGCAGTTCTTC. The entire variable domain, with the rest obtained from reference TRBV2 and TRBJ2-1, is as follows: EPEVTQTPSHQVTQMGQEVILRCVPISNHLYFYWYRQILGQKVEFLVSFYNNEISEKSEIFDDQFSVERPDGSNFTLKIRSTKLEDSAMYFCASAPGGGRLDEQFFGPGTRLTVL.